This T cell receptor (beta chain) was retrieved from a study of blood T cell repertoires in COVID-19. About the study: The samples span acute and convalescent COVID-19 from the United States, Italy and Spain. PBMCs, B-cell-depleted T cells, or T cells were the source of the cDNA or gDNA that made up the material.

CDR3 length equals 16 residues. Per the germline V gene, CDR1 is SNHLY and CDR2 is FYNNEI. V was clipped by 7 bases and J by 0 bases; unmatched bases: 8. Per the study methods: Amplification from reference gene primers served as the basis for estimated nucleated cell counts. The method was immunoSEQ multiplex PCR; TCRdb's version includes in-frame clones alone and lacks a portion of them. V and J calls and clone size follow that table, whereas D and trimming were derived from the DNA. This table holds around 50,000 clones, 86% found once. Sequenced sample: peripheral blood. The receptor was isolated from a woman aged 55-69 years with acute or convalescent COVID-19. This chain joins TRBV2 and TRBJ2-3; 9 bases align to TRBD2. CDR3 residues: CASNAAGGTSTDTQYF. The CDR3 DNA sequence: TGTGCCAGCAACGCAGCGGGGGGAACCAGCACAGATACGCAGTATTTT.